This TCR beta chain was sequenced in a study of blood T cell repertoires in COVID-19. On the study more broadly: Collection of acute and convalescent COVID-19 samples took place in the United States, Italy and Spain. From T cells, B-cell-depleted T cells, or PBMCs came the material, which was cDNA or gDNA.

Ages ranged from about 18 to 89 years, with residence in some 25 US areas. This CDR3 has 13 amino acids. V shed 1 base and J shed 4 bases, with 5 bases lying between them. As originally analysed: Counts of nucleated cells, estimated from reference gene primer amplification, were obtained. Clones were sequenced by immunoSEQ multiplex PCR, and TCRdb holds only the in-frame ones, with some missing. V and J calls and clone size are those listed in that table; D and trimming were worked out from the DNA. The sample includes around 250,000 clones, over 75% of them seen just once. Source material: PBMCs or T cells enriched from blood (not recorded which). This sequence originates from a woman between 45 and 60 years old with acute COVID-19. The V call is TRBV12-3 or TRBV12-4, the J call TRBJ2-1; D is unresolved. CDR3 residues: CASSLDSYNEQFF. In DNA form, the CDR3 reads TGTGCCAGCAGTTTAGACAGTTACAATGAGCAGTTCTTC.